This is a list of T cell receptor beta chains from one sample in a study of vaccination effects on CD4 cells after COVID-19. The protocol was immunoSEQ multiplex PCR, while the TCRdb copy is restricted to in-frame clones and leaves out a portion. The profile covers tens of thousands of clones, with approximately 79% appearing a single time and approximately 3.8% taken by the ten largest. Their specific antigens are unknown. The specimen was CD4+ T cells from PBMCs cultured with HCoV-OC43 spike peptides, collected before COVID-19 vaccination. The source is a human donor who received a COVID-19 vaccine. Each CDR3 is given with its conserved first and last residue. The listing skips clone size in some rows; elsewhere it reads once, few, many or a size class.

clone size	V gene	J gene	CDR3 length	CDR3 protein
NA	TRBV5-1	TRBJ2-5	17	CASSKQGASHPQETQYF
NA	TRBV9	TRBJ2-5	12	CASARLEGTQYF
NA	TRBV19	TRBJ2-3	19	CASSILASGTGVSTDTQYF
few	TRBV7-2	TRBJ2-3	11	CASSSRVPQYF
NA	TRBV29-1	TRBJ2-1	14	CSVRSGGGNNEQFF
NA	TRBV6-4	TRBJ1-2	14	CASSDVWKGGGYTF
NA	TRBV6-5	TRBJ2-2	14	CASSSPSRTGELFF
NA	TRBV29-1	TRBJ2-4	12	CSVGLAEDIQYF
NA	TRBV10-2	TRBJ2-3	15	CASIRQGGRTDTQYF
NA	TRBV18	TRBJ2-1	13	CASSYGTGNEQFF
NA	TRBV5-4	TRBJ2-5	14	CASSWSGDQETQYF
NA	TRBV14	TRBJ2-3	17	CASSLLLAGVGTDTQYF
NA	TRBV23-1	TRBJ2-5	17	CASSRLPLAGEQETQYF
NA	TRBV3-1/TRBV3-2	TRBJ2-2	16	CASRPRTGGANGELFF
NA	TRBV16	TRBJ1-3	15	CASSPLSLDGNTIYF
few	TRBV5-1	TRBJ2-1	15	CASSLGVSSYNEQFF
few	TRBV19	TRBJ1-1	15	CASKYRGSSNTEAFF
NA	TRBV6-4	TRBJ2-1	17	CASSVMLGTGADNEQFF
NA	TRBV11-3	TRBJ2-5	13	CASSLRNQETQYF
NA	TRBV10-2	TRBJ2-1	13	CATSGSSYNEQFF
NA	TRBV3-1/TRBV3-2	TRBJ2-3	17	CASSRQKTSGNTDTQYF
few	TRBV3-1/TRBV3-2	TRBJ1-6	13	CASSLRQGPPLHF
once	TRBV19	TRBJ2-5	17	CASRRAAGGPYEETQYF
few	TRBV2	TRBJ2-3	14	CASSSTSSTDTQYF
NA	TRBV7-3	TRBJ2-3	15	CASSRQTSGDNTQYF
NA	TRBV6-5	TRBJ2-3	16	CASSYSLAGSTDTQYF
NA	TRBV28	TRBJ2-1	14	CASIGVQTYNEQFF
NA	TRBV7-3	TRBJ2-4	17	CASSKNSGGFAKNIQYF
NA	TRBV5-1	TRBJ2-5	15	CASSTLGGSQETQYF
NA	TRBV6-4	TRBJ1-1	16	CASSDSGLPGGTEAFF
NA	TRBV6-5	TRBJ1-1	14	CASRREAWGTEAFF
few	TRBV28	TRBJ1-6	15	CASSLPGQGNSPLHF
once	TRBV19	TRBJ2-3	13	CASRLPGTSCGYF
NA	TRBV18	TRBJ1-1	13	CASSPAGGTEAFF
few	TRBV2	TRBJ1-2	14	CASSEIQGTYGYTF
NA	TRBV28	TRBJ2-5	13	CASSLGTKETQYF